These 30 T cell receptor beta chains originate from one sample sequenced in a study of lung T cells in sarcoidosis with Löfgren's syndrome. TCRdb called the reads again in MiXCR, with one record for every CDR3 protein. This sample has approximately 20,000 distinct CDR3 sequences; roughly a fifth occur once, and the top ten carry roughly 0.77%. The sequenced sample was CD4+ T cells from bronchoalveolar lavage. Receptors originate from a human donor with sarcoidosis (Löfgren's syndrome or another form), or a control subject (not recorded which).

This clonotype was found a few times. The chain combines TRBV5-1 with TRBJ2-2; D is perhaps TRBD1 (5 bases). The ends were cut back, 1 base at V and 0 bases at J, with 7 bases in the middle. The CDR3 is 15 amino acids. Per the germline V gene, CDR1 is SGHRS and CDR2 is YFSETQ. As DNA, the CDR3 is TGCGCCAGCAGCTTGTTGACAGCGAACACCGGGGAGCTGTTTTTT. This encodes CASSLLTANTGELFF.

Note on this clonotype: The CDR3 carries no conserved terminal phenylalanine or tryptophan, so it likely arises from a read error. The chain uses TRBV24-1 and TRBJ2-3; unclear D gene. From germline, CDR1 is KGHDR and CDR2 SFDVKD. V gave up 7 bases and J gave up 4 bases, with 8 bases separating them. There are 12 residues in the CDR3. The CDR3 is CATSGEADTQYL. CDR3 in DNA: TGTGCCACCAGCGGAGAGGCAGATACGCAGTATCTT.

Of note for this clonotype: With a much larger clone just one base away, this may be a read error. The chain recombines TRBV18 with TRBJ2-3, with 9 nucleotides matching TRBD2. Germline V gene sequence: CDR1 KGHSH, CDR2 LQKENI. The CDR3 is 16 amino acids. The V segment lost 6 bases and the J segment 6 bases; nucleotides outside the gene matches: 13. CDR3: CASSRTSERGADTQYF. CDR3 coding DNA: TGTGCCAGCTCTCGGACTAGCGAACGGGGGGCGGATACGCAGTATTTT. The variable domain in full, with the rest retrieved from reference TRBV18 and TRBJ2-3, is NAGVMQNPRHLVRRRGQEARLRCSPMKGHSHVYWYRQLPEEGLKFMVYLQKENIIDESGMPKERFSAEFPKEGPSILRIQQVVRGDSAAYFCASSRTSERGADTQYFGPGTRLTVL.

The chain uses TRBV30 and TRBJ1-1, with 12 bases lining up with TRBD1. This CDR3 has 16 amino acids. V gave up 5 bases and J gave up 4 bases; unmatched junction bases: 11. CDR1 is GTSNPN, CDR2 SVGIG, per germline (reference sequence). The CDR3 here is CAWGGTGGEDGTEAFF. The CDR3 bases are TGTGCCTGGGGCGGGACAGGGGGCGAGGATGGCACTGAAGCTTTCTTT.

Note on this clonotype: A clone one base away is much larger, so this may be a read error. Since no conserved phenylalanine or tryptophan closes the CDR3, a read error is the likely cause. The chain recombines TRBV19 with TRBJ2-1; 7 bases are a match to TRBD1. The length of the CDR3 is 15 residues. Losses at the gene ends were 7 bases for V and 3 bases for J; bases not matched to a gene: 9. Germline assignment: CDR1 LNHDA and CDR2 SQIVND (reference sequence). CDR3 coding DNA: TGTGCCAGTACCATTACTCGGGACAGCTACAATGAGCAGTTCCTC. Its protein is CASTITRDSYNEQFL.

In this sample, this clonotype is medium-sized. The chain has TRBV20-1 and TRBJ2-3; TRBD1 matches 8 bases. CDR3 length: 16 amino acids. In germline, CDR1 is DFQATT, CDR2 SNEGSKA (reference sequence). The V gene end was trimmed by 2 bases and the J gene end by 3 bases; junction bases not matched to a gene: 10. The CDR3 protein is CSARPGLGQGTDTQYF. The CDR3 region has the DNA TGCAGTGCTAGACCTGGTCTCGGACAGGGAACAGATACGCAGTATTTT.

V gene TRBV28 combines with J gene TRBJ1-1; D uncertain. V dropped 7 bases and J dropped 7 bases, with 10 bases sitting between them. Germline V CDR1 and CDR2: MDHEN, SYDVKM. The CDR3 has 11 amino acids. The CDR3 is CASTPLFEAFF. The DNA for the CDR3 is TGTGCCAGCACCCCCCTTTTTGAAGCTTTCTTT. Full variable domain (rest looked up from reference TRBV28 and TRBJ1-1): DVKVTQSSRYLVKRTGEKVFLECVQDMDHENMFWYRQDPGLGLRLIYFSYDVKMKEKGDIPEGYSVSREKKERFSLILESASTNQTSMYLCASTPLFEAFFGQGTRLTVV.

Turning to this clonotype: A clone one base away is much larger, so this may be a read error. The CDR3 sequence: CASSALRDMNTGAFF. The CDR3 region has the DNA TGTGCCAGCAGTGCACTCAGGGATATGAACACTGGAGCTTTCTTT. V is TRBV2 and J is TRBJ1-1, with a weak D call TRBD1 (5 bases). Germline CDR1 SNHLY, CDR2 FYNNEI. The CDR3 has 15 amino acids. Supplemented by reference TRBV2 and TRBJ1-1, the full variable domain reads EPEVTQTPSHQVTQMGQEVILRCVPISNHLYFYWYRQILGQKVEFLVSFYNNEISEKSEIFDDQFSVERPDGSNFTLKIRSTKLEDSAMYFCASSALRDMNTGAFFGQGTRLTVV.

This clonotype was recorded once. The chain joins TRBV5-1 to TRBJ2-3, with D possibly TRBD2 on 5 matching bases. Germline V gene sequence: CDR1 SGHRS, CDR2 YFSETQ. Trimming pared 4 bases from V and 3 bases from J, leaving 12 bases between. The CDR3 runs 14 residues. For the CDR3, the DNA is TGCGCCAGCAGCGGGGAGACTCAGACAGATACGCAGTATTTT. Protein product: CASSGETQTDTQYF.

This clonotype was detected ten times or more. The V and J genes are TRBV2 and TRBJ2-7, with D hard to call. Trimming stripped 0 bases from V and 0 bases from J, with 15 bases between. CDR3 length: 17 residues. CDR1 is SNHLY, CDR2 FYNNEI, per germline. The CDR3 DNA reads as TGTGCCAGCAGTGAAGCGCTTCGTGCGAGACGCTCCTACGAGCAGTACTTC. It encodes CASSEALRARRSYEQYF.

The sample holds a few counts of this clonotype. The chain links TRBV9 to TRBJ2-1; 7 bases are a match to TRBD2. Germline CDR1 reads SGDLS; CDR2 reads YYNGEE. The ends lost 1 base at V and 10 bases at J; junction bases unmatched: 5. CDR3 length: 13 residues. The CDR3 region has the DNA TGTGCCAGCAGCGTACTAGCGGAGGGGGAGCAGTTCTTC. It encodes CASSVLAEGEQFF.

The V call is TRBV29-1, the J call TRBJ1-1; the match to TRBD1 covers 7 bases. V shed 7 bases, J shed 1 base, and the junction held 3 bases outside the gene matches. CDR1 is SQVTM, CDR2 ANQGSEA, per germline. The CDR3 has 12 residues. CDR3 region: CSGNRGNTEAFF. The CDR3 region has the DNA TGCAGCGGTAACAGGGGGAACACTGAAGCTTTCTTT. Filled out from reference TRBV29-1 and TRBJ1-1, the complete variable domain reads SAVISQKPSRDICQRGTSLTIQCQVDSQVTMMFWYRQQPGQSLTLIATANQGSEATYESGFVIDKFPISRPNLTFSTLTVSNMSPEDSSIYLCSGNRGNTEAFFGQGTRLTVV.

The sample holds many counts of this clonotype. CDR3 bases: TGTGCCACCAGCAGAGCGGTCGGACAGCGATTTAACTATGGCTACACCTTC. Translation gives CATSRAVGQRFNYGYTF. The J gene is TRBJ1-2, the V gene TRBV15; D is perhaps TRBD1 (6 bases). The germline V gene encodes CDR1 LNHNV and CDR2 YYDKDF (reference sequence). V was cut by 1 base and J by 1 base, with 16 bases left in between. The CDR3 length is 17 residues.

The rearrangement uses TRBV11-2 and TRBJ1-1, with unresolved D. This CDR3 is 13 amino acids long. Germline lookup yields CDR1 SGHAT and CDR2 FQNNGV. Trimming shortened V by 5 bases and J by 10 bases, and 17 bases separated the two germline ends. CDR3 sequence reads: CASSTARRSPAFF. Written as DNA, the CDR3 is TGTGCCAGCAGCACAGCAAGAAGGAGCCCAGCTTTCTTT.

This clonotype was counted between two and nine times. This sequence joins TRBV10-3 and TRBJ2-3; D may correspond to TRBD1 or TRBD2 (5 bases each). V was trimmed by 4 bases and J by 5 bases, leaving 19 bases between them. This CDR3 comprises 16 residues. CDR1 ENHRY and CDR2 SYGVKD come from the germline V gene. This chain's CDR3 is CAISGGTFAGGDTQYF. DNA of the CDR3: TGTGCCATCAGTGGTGGGACGTTCGCGGGTGGAGATACGCAGTATTTT.

To note about this clonotype: A much larger clone lies a single base off, so this may be a read error. This chain joins TRBV7-9 and TRBJ1-1; no clear D gene. The germline V gene encodes CDR1 SEHNR and CDR2 FQNEAQ (reference sequence). This CDR3 comprises 14 residues. The DNA of the CDR3 is TGTGCCAGCAGCTTAGGAGGGATGAACACTGAAGCTCTCTTT. Protein: CASSLGGMNTEALF.

In its sample, this clonotype was seen once. The chain links TRBV29-1 to TRBJ1-1; 7 bases are shared with TRBD1. The CDR3 extends over 11 amino acids. After removal of 5 bases from V and 7 bases from J, the junction contained 4 bases not matched to a gene. Looked up from germline, CDR1 is SQVTM and CDR2 is ANQGSEA. The CDR3 DNA is TGCAGCGTTCGTTCAGGGGGTGAAGCTTTCTTT. As protein: CSVRSGGEAFF.

The chain carries TRBV19 and TRBJ2-1, with TRBD2 matching 9 bases. Germline V gene data show CDR1 as LNHDA and CDR2 as SQIVND (reference sequence). With 1 base clipped from V and 6 bases from J, the junction kept 4 bases outside the gene matches. The CDR3 extends over 15 amino acids. CDR3: CASSIVGSGSNEQFF. In nucleotides, the CDR3 is TGTGCCAGTAGTATAGTTGGTAGCGGGAGCAATGAGCAGTTCTTC.

This clonotype was recorded at least ten times. The V gene is TRBV7-9, the J gene TRBJ2-3, with D perhaps given as TRBD1 or TRBD2 (5 bases each). V gave up 1 base and J gave up 2 bases, with 13 bases separating them. Germline V gene sequence: CDR1 SEHNR, CDR2 FQNEAQ (reference sequence). The CDR3 spans 16 residues. CDR3 residues: CASSLVRGFHTDTQYF. The CDR3 DNA sequence: TGTGCCAGCAGCTTAGTGAGGGGATTTCACACAGATACGCAGTATTTT.

The rearrangement joins TRBV20-1 to TRBJ2-1; TRBD2 aligns across 14 bases. Germline values: CDR1 DFQATT, CDR2 SNEGSKA (reference sequence). The CDR3 is made up of 15 amino acids. V gave up 0 bases and J gave up 9 bases; unmatched junction bases: 4. The CDR3 reads CSARDRTSGRPEQFF. The CDR3 DNA is TGCAGTGCTAGAGACCGGACTAGCGGGAGGCCTGAGCAGTTCTTC.

This clonotype was counted ten times or more. The chain uses TRBV24-1 and TRBJ2-1, with D uncertain. Germline lookup yields CDR1 KGHDR and CDR2 SFDVKD. V was pared by 0 bases and J by 5 bases, with 7 bases between. CDR3 length equals 14 residues. The CDR3 is CATSDLRLNNEQFF. CDR3 DNA sequence: TGTGCCACCAGTGATTTGCGCCTGAACAATGAGCAGTTCTTC.

With regard to this clonotype: A read error may explain this, as a much larger clone is one base away. The V gene is TRBV12-5, the J gene TRBJ2-3; D remains ambiguous. Germline-derived CDR1 and CDR2 are LGHNT and FRNRAP. This CDR3 comprises 15 residues. The V gene lost 7 bases and the J gene lost 0 bases, with 14 bases spanning the gap. The CDR3 region is CASVLGEASTDTQYF. CDR3 sequence (DNA): TGTGCTAGTGTTTTAGGAGAAGCTAGCACAGATACGCAGTATTTT.

The table lists this clonotype with many counts. The chain employs TRBV7-2 and TRBJ2-7; 7 nucleotides match TRBD2. Germline-derived CDR1 and CDR2 are SGHTA and FQGNSA. The ends lost 6 bases at V and 2 bases at J; junction bases unmatched: 7. The CDR3 is made up of 14 amino acids. The CDR3 sequence is CASRPIAGTYEQYF. The DNA for the CDR3 is TGTGCCAGCAGACCGATAGCGGGCACCTACGAGCAGTACTTC.

Details on this clonotype: One junction end disagrees with the germline gene, perhaps due to a read error. CDR3 sequence (DNA): TGTGCTAGCAGAACACACAGGGGTATCGGGGAGCCGTTTTTT. Translated, it gives CASRTHRGIGEPFF. J is TRBJ2-2 and V is TRBV6-1, with 7 bases lining up with TRBD1. Germline assignment: CDR1 MNHNS and CDR2 SASEGT. The CDR3 is 14 amino acids.

This clonotype was recorded at least ten times. The rearrangement links TRBV11-2 to TRBJ2-1, with D perhaps matching TRBD1 (6 bases). With 3 bases removed from V and 1 base from J, the gap between germline ends came to 10 bases. This CDR3 is built from 15 residues. Germline loops: CDR1 SGHAT, CDR2 FQNNGV. CDR3 amino acids: CASSFQGWSYNEQFF. DNA for the CDR3: TGTGCCAGCAGCTTCCAGGGGTGGTCCTACAATGAGCAGTTCTTC.

This clonotype has at least ten counts. This rearrangement joins TRBV28 to TRBJ2-5; D perhaps matches TRBD2 (5 bases). The V gene lost 3 bases and the J gene lost 10 bases, with 24 bases spanning the gap. This CDR3 is 16 amino acids long. Germline V gene sequence: CDR1 MDHEN, CDR2 SYDVKM. The CDR3 coding sequence is TGTGCCAGCAGTTTGATCTTACGTCTCGGGAAGAGGGACCAGTACTTC. It is translated as CASSLILRLGKRDQYF.

Of note for this clonotype: A clone one base away is much larger, so this may be a read error. V is TRBV5-4 and J is TRBJ1-2; weak D call: TRBD1 (5 bases). The CDR3 covers 14 residues. The V end lost 0 bases, the J end lost 4 bases, and 10 bases lay between the germline ends. CDR1 is SGHNT, CDR2 YYREEE, per germline (reference sequence). The CDR3 protein is CASSLAGASYGYTF. The CDR3 DNA follows: TGTGCCAGCAGCTTGGCCGGGGCATCCTATGGCTACACCTTC.

This clonotype was counted ten times or more. The CDR3 nucleotides read TGTGCCAGCAGCCAATTGGCTAGCGGCACAGATACGCAGTATTTT. Amino acid sequence: CASSQLASGTDTQYF. This rearrangement joins TRBV4-2 to TRBJ2-3, with D perhaps TRBD2 (6 bases). The V end was cut by 2 bases, the J end by 1 base, with 10 bases between. The CDR3 covers 15 residues. Germline CDR1 reads LGHNA; CDR2 reads YNFKEQ.

This clonotype came up many times. The chain joins TRBV20-1 to TRBJ2-7, with D possibly being TRBD2 (6 bases). In germline, CDR1 is DFQATT, CDR2 SNEGSKA (reference sequence). The CDR3 extends over 11 amino acids. The CDR3 sequence: CAPRGTYEQYF. CDR3 bases: TGCGCCCCCCGCGGGACCTACGAGCAGTACTTC.

This clonotype was observed at least ten times. The chain recombines TRBV7-9 with TRBJ2-5; D uncertain. Trimming pared 6 bases from V and 5 bases from J, leaving 10 bases between. Germline V CDR1 and CDR2: SEHNR, FQNEAQ (reference sequence). The CDR3 consists of 12 residues. The CDR3 nucleotides are TGTGCCAGCAGATCGTTAGATGAGACCCAGTACTTC. This encodes CASRSLDETQYF.